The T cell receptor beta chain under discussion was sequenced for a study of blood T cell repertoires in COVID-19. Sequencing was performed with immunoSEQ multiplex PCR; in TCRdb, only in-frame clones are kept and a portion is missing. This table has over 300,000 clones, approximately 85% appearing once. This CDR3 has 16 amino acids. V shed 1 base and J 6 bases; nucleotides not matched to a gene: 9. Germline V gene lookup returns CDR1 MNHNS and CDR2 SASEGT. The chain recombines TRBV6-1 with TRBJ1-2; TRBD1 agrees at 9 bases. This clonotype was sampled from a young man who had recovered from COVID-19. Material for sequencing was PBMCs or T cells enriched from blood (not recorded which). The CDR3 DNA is TGTGCCAGCAGTGAAGGCGGGACAGGGTACCGCGATGGCTACACCTTC. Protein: CASSEGGTGYRDGYTF.